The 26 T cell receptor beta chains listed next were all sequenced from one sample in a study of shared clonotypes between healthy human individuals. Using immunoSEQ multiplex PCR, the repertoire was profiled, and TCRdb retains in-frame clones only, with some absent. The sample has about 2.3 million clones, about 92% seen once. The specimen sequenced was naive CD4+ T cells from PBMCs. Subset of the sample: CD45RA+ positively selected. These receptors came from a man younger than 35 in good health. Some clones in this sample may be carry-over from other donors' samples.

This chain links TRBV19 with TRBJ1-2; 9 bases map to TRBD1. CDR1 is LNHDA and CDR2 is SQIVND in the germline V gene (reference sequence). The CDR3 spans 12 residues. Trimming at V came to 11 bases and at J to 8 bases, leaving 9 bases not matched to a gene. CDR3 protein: CAASTGGVGYTF. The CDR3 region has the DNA TGTGCCGCCAGCACAGGGGGCGTCGGCTACACCTTC.

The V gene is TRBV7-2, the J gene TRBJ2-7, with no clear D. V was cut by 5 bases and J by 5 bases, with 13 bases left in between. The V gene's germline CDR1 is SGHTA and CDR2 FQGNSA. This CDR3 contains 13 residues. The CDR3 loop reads CASSPSQLNEQYF. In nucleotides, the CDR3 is TGTGCCAGCAGCCCCAGCCAGCTCAACGAGCAGTACTTC.

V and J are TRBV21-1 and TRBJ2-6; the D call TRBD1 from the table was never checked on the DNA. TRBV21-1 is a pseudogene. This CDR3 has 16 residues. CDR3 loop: CASSKTGGTGANVLTF. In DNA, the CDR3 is TGTGCCAGCAGCAAAACAGGGGGCACAGGGGCCAACGTCCTGACTTTC.

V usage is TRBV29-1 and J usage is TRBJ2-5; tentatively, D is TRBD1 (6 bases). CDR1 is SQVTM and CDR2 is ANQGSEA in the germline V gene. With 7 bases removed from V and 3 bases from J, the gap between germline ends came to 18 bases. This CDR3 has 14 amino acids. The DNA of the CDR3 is TGCAGCGGCTTTACAGGGACCGGAGAAGAGACCCAGTACTTC. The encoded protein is CSGFTGTGEETQYF.

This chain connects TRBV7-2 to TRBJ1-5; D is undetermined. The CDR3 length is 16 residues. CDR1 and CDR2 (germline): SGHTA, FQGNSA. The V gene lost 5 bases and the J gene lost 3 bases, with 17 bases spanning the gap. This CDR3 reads CASSTHALSNNQPQHF. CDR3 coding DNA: TGTGCCAGCAGCACCCACGCCTTGAGCAACAATCAGCCCCAGCATTTT.

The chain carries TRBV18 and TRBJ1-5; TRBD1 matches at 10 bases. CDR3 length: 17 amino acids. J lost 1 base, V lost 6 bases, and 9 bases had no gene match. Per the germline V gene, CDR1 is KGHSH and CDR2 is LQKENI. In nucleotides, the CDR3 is TGTGCCAGCTCGACGACAGGGGGCCCGGGCAGCAATCAGCCCCAGCATTTT. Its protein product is CASSTTGGPGSNQPQHF.

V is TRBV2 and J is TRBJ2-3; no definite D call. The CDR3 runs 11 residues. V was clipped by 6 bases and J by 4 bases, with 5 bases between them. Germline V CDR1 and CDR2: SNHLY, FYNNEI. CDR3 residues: CASSPPDTQYF. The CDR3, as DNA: TGTGCCAGCAGCCCCCCAGATACGCAGTATTTT.

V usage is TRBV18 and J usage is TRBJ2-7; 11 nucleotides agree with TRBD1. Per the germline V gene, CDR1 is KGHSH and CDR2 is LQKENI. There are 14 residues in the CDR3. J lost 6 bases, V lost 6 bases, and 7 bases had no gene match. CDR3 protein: CASSTGQGAVEQYF. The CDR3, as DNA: TGTGCCAGCTCGACCGGACAGGGGGCGGTCGAGCAGTACTTC.

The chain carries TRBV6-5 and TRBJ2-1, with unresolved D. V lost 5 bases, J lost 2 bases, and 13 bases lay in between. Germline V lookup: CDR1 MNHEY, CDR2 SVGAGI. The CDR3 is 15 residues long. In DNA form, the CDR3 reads TGTGCCAGCAGTCAGAGGCGCGGTCCCTACAATGAGCAGTTCTTC. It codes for CASSQRRGPYNEQFF.

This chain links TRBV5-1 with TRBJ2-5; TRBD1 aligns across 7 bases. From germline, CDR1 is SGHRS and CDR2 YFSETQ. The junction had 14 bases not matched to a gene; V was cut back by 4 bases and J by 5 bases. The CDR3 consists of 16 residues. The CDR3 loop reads CASSAGTANDGETQYF. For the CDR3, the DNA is TGCGCCAGCAGCGCCGGGACAGCGAATGACGGGGAGACCCAGTACTTC.

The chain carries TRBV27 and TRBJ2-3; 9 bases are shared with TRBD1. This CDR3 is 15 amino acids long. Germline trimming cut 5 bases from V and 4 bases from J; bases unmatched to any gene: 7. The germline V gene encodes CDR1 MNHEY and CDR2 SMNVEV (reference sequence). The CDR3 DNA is TGTGCCAGCAGTCCCGGGACAGGGTTTGCAGATACGCAGTATTTT. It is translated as CASSPGTGFADTQYF.

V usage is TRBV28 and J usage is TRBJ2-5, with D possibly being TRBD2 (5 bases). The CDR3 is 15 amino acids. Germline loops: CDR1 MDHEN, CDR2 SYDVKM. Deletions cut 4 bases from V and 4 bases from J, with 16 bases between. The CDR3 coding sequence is TGTGCCAGCAGTTCCGTCCGGCGGACTGTAGAGACCCAGTACTTC. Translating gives CASSSVRRTVETQYF.

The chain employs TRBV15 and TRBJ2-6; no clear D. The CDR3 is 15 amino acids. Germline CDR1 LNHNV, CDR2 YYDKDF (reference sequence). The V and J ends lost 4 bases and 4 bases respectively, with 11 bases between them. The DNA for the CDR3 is TGTGCCACCAGCACGGTGAGAATAGGGGCCAACGTCCTGACTTTC. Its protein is CATSTVRIGANVLTF.

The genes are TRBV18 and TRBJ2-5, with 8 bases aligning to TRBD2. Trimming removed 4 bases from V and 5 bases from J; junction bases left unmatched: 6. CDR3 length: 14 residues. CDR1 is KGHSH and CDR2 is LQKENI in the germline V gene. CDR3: CASSLAGGSETQYF. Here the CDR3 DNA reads TGTGCCAGCTCACTCGCGGGAGGTTCGGAGACCCAGTACTTC.

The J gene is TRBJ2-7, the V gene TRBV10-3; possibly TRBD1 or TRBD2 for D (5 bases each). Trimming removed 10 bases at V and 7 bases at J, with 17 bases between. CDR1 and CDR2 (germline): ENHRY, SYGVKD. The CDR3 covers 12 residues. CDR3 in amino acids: CATRAAEGEQYF. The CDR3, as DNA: TGTGCCACCCGGGCAGCCGAGGGGGAGCAGTACTTC.

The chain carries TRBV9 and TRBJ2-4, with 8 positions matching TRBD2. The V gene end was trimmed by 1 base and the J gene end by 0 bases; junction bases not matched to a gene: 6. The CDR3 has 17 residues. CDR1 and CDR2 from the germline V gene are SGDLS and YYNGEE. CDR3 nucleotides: TGTGCCAGCAGCGTATCGTCGGGAGGGGGAGCCAAAAACATTCAGTACTTC. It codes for CASSVSSGGGAKNIQYF.

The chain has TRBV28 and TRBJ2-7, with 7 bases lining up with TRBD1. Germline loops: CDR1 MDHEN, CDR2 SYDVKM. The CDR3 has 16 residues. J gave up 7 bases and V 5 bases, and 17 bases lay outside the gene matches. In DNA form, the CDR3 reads TGTGCCAGCAGTCAGACGGACAGGACGATCTACGTTGAGCAGTACTTC. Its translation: CASSQTDRTIYVEQYF.

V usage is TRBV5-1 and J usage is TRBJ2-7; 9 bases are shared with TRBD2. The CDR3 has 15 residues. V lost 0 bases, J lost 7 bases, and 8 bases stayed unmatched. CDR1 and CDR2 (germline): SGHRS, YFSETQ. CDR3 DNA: TGCGCCAGCAGCTTGGAACGCGCGGGAGGGTATGAGCAGTACTTC. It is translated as CASSLERAGGYEQYF.

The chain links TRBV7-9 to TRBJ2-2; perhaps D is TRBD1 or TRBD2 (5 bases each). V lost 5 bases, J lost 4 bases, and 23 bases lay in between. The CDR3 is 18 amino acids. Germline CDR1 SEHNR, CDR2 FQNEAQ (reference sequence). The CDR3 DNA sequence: TGTGCCAGCAGCCACGGAGGAACAGGTGGTTTGAGCACCGGGGAGCTGTTTTTT. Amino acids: CASSHGGTGGLSTGELFF.

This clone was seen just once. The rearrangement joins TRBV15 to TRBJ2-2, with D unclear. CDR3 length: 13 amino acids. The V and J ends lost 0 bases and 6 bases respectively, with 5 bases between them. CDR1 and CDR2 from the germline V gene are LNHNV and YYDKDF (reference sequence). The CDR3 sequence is CATSREGPGELFF. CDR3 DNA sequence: TGTGCCACCAGCAGAGAAGGGCCCGGGGAGCTGTTTTTT.

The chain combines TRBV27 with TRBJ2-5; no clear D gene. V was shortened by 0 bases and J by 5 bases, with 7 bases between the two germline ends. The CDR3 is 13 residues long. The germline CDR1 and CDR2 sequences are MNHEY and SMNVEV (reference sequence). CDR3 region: CASSLSRWETQYF. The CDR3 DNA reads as TGTGCCAGCAGTTTATCTCGGTGGGAGACCCAGTACTTC.

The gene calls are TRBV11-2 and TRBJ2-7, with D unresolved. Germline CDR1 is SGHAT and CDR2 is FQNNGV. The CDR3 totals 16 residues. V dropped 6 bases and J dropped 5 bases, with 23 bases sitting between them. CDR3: CASRPLPGPNGHEQYF. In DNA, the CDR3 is TGTGCCAGCAGACCGCTCCCGGGCCCCAACGGCCACGAGCAGTACTTC.

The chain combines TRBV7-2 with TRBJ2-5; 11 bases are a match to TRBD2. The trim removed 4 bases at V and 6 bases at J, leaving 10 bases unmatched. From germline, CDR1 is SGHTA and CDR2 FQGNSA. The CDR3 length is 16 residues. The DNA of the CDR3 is TGTGCCAGCAGCTCGCCAACTAGCGGGAGCTTACAGACCCAGTACTTC. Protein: CASSSPTSGSLQTQYF.

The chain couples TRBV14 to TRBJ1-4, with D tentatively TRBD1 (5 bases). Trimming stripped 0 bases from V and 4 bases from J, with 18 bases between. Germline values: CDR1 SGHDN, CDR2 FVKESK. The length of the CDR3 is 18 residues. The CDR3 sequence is CASSQERGGRRSNEKLFF. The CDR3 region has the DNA TGTGCCAGCAGCCAAGAACGGGGCGGTCGGAGGAGTAATGAAAAACTGTTTTTT.

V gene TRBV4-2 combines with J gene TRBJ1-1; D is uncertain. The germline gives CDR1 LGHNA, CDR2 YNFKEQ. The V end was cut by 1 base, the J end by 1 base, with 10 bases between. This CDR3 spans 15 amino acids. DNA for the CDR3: TGTGCCAGCAGCCAAGTCTTACAGACGAACACTGAAGCTTTCTTT. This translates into CASSQVLQTNTEAFF.

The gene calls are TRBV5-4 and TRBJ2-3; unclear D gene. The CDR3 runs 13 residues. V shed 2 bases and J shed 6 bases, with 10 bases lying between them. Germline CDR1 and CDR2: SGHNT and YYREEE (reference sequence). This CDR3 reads CASSFPKLDTQYF. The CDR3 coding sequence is TGTGCCAGCAGCTTCCCCAAACTCGATACGCAGTATTTT.